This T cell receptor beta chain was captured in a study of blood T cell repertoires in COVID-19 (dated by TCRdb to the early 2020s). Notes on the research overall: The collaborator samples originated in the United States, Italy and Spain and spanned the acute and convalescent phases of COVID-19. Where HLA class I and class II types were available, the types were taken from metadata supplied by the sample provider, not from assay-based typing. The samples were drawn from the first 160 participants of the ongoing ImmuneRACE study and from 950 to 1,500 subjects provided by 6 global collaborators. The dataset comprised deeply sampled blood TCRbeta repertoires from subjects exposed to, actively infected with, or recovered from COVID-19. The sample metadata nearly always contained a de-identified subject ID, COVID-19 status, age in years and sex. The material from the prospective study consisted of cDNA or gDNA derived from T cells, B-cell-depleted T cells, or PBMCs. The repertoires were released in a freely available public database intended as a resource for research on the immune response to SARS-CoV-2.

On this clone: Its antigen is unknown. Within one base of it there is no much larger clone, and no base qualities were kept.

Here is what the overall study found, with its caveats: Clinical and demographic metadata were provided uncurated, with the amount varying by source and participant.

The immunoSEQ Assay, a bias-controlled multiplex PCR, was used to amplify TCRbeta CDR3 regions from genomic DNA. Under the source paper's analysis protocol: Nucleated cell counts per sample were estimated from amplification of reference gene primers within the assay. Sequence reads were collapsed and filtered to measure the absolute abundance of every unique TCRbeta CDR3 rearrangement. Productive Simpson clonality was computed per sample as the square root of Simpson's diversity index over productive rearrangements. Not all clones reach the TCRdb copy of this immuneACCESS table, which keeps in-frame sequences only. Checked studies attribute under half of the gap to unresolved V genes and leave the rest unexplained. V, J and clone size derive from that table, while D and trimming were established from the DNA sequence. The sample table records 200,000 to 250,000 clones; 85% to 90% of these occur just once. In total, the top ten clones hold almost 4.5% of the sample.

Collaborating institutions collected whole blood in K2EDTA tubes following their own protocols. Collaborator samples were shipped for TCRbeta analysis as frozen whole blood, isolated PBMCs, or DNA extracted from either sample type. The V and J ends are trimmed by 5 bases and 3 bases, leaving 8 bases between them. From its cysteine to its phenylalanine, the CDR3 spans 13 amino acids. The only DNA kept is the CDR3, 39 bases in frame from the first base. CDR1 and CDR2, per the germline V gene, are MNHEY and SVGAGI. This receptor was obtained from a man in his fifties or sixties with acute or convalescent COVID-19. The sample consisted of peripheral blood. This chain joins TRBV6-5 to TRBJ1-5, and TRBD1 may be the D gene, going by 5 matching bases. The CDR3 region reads CASSTGNNQPQHF. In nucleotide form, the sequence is TGTGCCAGCAGTACAGGAAACAATCAGCCCCAGCATTTT.